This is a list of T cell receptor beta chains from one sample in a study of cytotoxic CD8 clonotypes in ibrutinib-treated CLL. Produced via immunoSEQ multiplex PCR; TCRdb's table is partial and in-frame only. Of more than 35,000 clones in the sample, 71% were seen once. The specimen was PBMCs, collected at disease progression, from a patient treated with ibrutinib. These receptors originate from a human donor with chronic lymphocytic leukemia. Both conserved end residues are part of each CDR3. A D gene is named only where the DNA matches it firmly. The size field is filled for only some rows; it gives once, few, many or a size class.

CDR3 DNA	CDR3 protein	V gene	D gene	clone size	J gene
TGTGCCAGCAGCTTAGGAGGGCCCCAATGGGCACCCCTCCACTTT	CASSLGGPQWAPLHF	TRBV7-6	-	-	TRBJ1-6
TGTGCCAGCAGTCTCTTATGGGGGGGACTAGCCGACTTC	CASSLLWGGLADF	TRBV28	TRBD2	few	TRBJ2-7
TGCGCCAGCAGTGAGTCGGGCAGGTCCTGGGAGCAGTACTTC	CASSESGRSWEQYF	TRBV10-1	-	-	TRBJ2-7
TGTGCCAGCAGCCAAGCTCAGGGCGGATCAGAGACCCAGTACTTC	CASSQAQGGSETQYF	TRBV4-2	-	-	TRBJ2-5
TGCACCAGCAGGATGGGGGGGGCCTCTAACTATGGCTACACCTTC	CTSRMGGASNYGYTF	TRBV1	-	-	TRBJ1-2
TGCGCCAGCAGCCCTTTGAGCTCTGGGGCCAACGTCCTGACTTTC	CASSPLSSGANVLTF	TRBV4-1	-	few	TRBJ2-6
TGTGCCACCAGCGACTCTGGGGCCAACGTCCTGACTTTC	CATSDSGANVLTF	TRBV15	-	few	TRBJ2-6
TGTGCCAGCAGCCCTTCAGGGACCTCTCAGTACTTC	CASSPSGTSQYF	TRBV11-2	-	-	TRBJ2-4
TGTGCCAGCAGCCGACTCGGGGAGGGTGATCAGCCCCAGCATTTT	CASSRLGEGDQPQHF	TRBV6-5	-	-	TRBJ1-5
TGCGCCAGCAGTGAGCAAGGGAACGAGCAGTACTTC	CASSEQGNEQYF	TRBV10-1	-	-	TRBJ2-7
TGTGCCAGCACCTCGGGGGGGGTTGGTTCACCCCTCCACTTT	CASTSGGVGSPLHF	TRBV6-1	-	once	TRBJ1-6
TGTGCCAGCAGCTTGTCGTGGGGAGAGACCCAGTACTTC	CASSLSWGETQYF	TRBV5-8	-	-	TRBJ2-5
TGTGCCAGCAGTTTATCGGCTAGCTCTGGAAACACCATATATTTT	CASSLSASSGNTIYF	TRBV27	-	-	TRBJ1-3
TGCGCCAGCAGACACGACAGGGCGGATGGGGCCAACGTCCTGACTTTC	CASRHDRADGANVLTF	TRBV4-1	TRBD1	-	TRBJ2-6
TGTGCCAGTAGTTCCCAGTGGGGCCAAGAGACCCAGTACTTC	CASSSQWGQETQYF	TRBV19	-	-	TRBJ2-5
TGTGCCACCAGCAGAGGGTTCCTAGCGGAGGAAACAGATACGCAGTATTTT	CATSRGFLAEETDTQYF	TRBV15	TRBD2	-	TRBJ2-3
TGTGCCTCCACCGGGGGCAGCGGGGAGGCCGGGGAGCTGTTTTTT	CASTGGSGEAGELFF	TRBV19	-	few	TRBJ2-2
TGTGCCAGCAGCGTAGGGGCCGGCGGGGAGCTGTTTTTT	CASSVGAGGELFF	TRBV9	-	-	TRBJ2-2
TGCAGCGCCGGGACAGGGGCGCACTATGGCTACACCTTC	CSAGTGAHYGYTF	TRBV29-1	TRBD1	many	TRBJ1-2
TGTGCCAGCGGCCCGGAGAGGAGGGGGTCGGTGTACTTC	CASGPERRGSVYF	TRBV5-4	-	-	TRBJ2-7
TGTGCCAGCACCGAAGGACTAGCTATCGGAGGGGATACGCAGTATTTT	CASTEGLAIGGDTQYF	TRBV2	TRBD2	-	TRBJ2-3
TGCGCCAGCAGCTTTAAGGGGGCGGACACCGGGGAGCTGTTTTTT	CASSFKGADTGELFF	TRBV5-1	TRBD1	-	TRBJ2-2
TGTGCCAGCAGTGTTGCAGGTACCTACGAGCAGTACTTC	CASSVAGTYEQYF	TRBV6-5	-	-	TRBJ2-7
TGCAGCGACTTGCCGACGGCCTCCACAGATACGCAGTATTTT	CSDLPTASTDTQYF	TRBV29-1	-	-	TRBJ2-3